Given below is one TCR beta chain in context. Its target is not known. The data belong to a study of vaccination and CD4 T cells after COVID-19. Oncomine TCR Beta short-read sequencing was applied to DNA from cultured CD4+ T cells. TCRdb ran MiXCR on the PCR reads and lists one entry per CDR3 protein. Of over 10,000 distinct CDR3 sequences listed, 50% are singletons. As to treatment: 10-day PBMC culture with coronavirus spike peptide pools or control peptides (ViraFEST assay). PBMCs, plated at 2 million to 2.5 million per well, were grown in the presence of 9.5 to 10 IU/ml IL-2 and roughly 9.6 ug/ml peptide pools. V was pared by 5 bases and J by 2 bases, with 9 bases between. CDR3 length equals 13 residues. Germline loops: CDR1 MNHNS, CDR2 SASEGT.

The sample comprised CD4+ T cells from blood, cultured in vitro. The V call is TRBV6-1, the J call TRBJ1-2; D may be TRBD1 (6 bases). The sequence derives from a human donor who had recovered from COVID-19. DNA for the CDR3: TGTGCCAGCAGTCTTGGACAGAACTATGGCTACACCTTC. It is translated as CASSLGQNYGYTF.